This T cell receptor beta chain was sequenced during a study of blood T cell repertoires in COVID-19. This table comes from immunoSEQ multiplex PCR, and its TCRdb copy is limited to in-frame clones, with some not included. Among roughly 260,000 clones, almost 90% were seen once, and the ten largest hold about 11%. The CDR3 is made up of 15 amino acids. Per germline, CDR1 SGHKS and CDR2 YYEKEE (reference sequence). Trimming removed 0 bases from V and 3 bases from J; junction bases left unmatched: 2. The source material was peripheral blood. V is TRBV5-5 and J is TRBJ2-1; the match to TRBD2 covers 8 bases. This clonotype was obtained from a woman aged 25 to 39 with COVID-19, enrolled during active disease. CDR3 loop: CASSLGAGVYNEQFF. DNA for the CDR3: TGTGCCAGCAGCTTGGGAGCGGGGGTCTACAATGAGCAGTTCTTC. Full variable domain (remainder filled in from reference TRBV5-5 and TRBJ2-1): DAGVTQSPTHLIKTRGQQVTLRCSPISGHKSVSWYQQVLGQGPQFIFQYYEKEERGRGNFPDRFSARQFPNYSSELNVNALLLGDSALYLCASSLGAGVYNEQFFGPGTRLTVL.